This record concerns one TCR beta chain sequence. The data are from a study of blood T cell repertoires in COVID-19. As for the study in general: Spain, Italy and the United States supplied samples that represented acute and convalescent COVID-19. In each case, the material was cDNA or gDNA derived from T cells, B-cell-depleted T cells, or PBMCs.

V gave up 5 bases and J gave up 4 bases, with 8 bases separating them. Germline values: CDR1 SEHNR, CDR2 FQNEAQ (reference sequence). The length of the CDR3 is 12 residues. Seattle's enrolled individuals joined amid active infection and were then monitored longitudinally. Per the authors' pipeline: Estimation of nucleated cell counts relied on the amplification of reference gene primers. TCRdb's copy holds only in-frame clones and misses some; the assay was immunoSEQ multiplex PCR. V, J and clone size were drawn from that table, and D and trimming were deduced from the DNA. The data show 150,000 to 200,000 clones, about 83% seen once.

The source is a woman in her seventies with COVID-19, enrolled during active disease. Sequenced material: peripheral blood. The rearrangement uses TRBV7-9 and TRBJ2-5; D is ambiguous. This CDR3 reads CASSLTVETQYF. CDR3 DNA: TGTGCCAGCAGCCTAACCGTAGAGACCCAGTACTTC.